These 24 T cell receptor beta chains were all obtained from the same sample, sequenced in a study of T-cell memory formation after mild COVID-19. TCRdb reprocessed the 5' RACE reads via MiXCR and lists one record per CDR3 protein. This sample has tens of thousands of distinct CDR3 sequences, with 16% found just once. The sequenced sample was PBMCs or a T cell subset sorted from them (not recorded which). These receptors came from an adult woman who had mild COVID-19 (a few samples of this study predate the infection). Cell type and time point are not known.

The chain employs TRBV6-6 and TRBJ1-1; D is unresolved. This CDR3 has 13 amino acids. With 5 bases removed from V and 1 base from J, the gap between germline ends came to 8 bases. The germline gives CDR1 MNHNY, CDR2 SVGAGI (reference sequence). The CDR3 DNA reads as TGTGCCAGCAGTCCCCAACGGAACACTGAAGCTTTCTTT. It yields the protein CASSPQRNTEAFF.

J is TRBJ2-5 and V is TRBV10-3; 7 bases are a match to TRBD1. CDR1 and CDR2 (germline): ENHRY, SYGVKD. The CDR3 sequence is 14 residues long. The junction had 5 bases not matched to a gene; V was cut back by 2 bases and J by 5 bases. Written as DNA, the CDR3 is TGTGCCATCAGTGAGGGGACAGTCCGGGAGACCCAGTACTTC. Amino acid sequence: CAISEGTVRETQYF.

The DNA for the CDR3 is TGTGCCAGCAGTCATAGAGCGGTAGACAATGAGCAGTTCTTC. Its translation is CASSHRAVDNEQFF. The chain employs TRBV7-2 and TRBJ2-1; the D gene is possibly TRBD2 (5 bases). V was trimmed by 6 bases and J by 5 bases, leaving 14 bases between them. From germline, CDR1 is SGHTA and CDR2 FQGNSA. The CDR3 runs 14 residues. Together with reference TRBV7-2 and TRBJ2-1, the CDR3 gives the full variable domain: GAGVSQSPSNKVTEKGKDVELRCDPISGHTALYWYRQSLGQGLEFLIYFQGNSAPDKSGLPSDRFSAERTGGSVSTLTIQRTQQEDSAVYLCASSHRAVDNEQFFGPGTRLTVL.

The chain employs TRBV7-3 and TRBJ2-3; 10 bases align to TRBD2. This CDR3 contains 16 residues. Germline lookup yields CDR1 SGHTA and CDR2 FQGTGA. J was trimmed by 7 bases and V by 6 bases; bases with no gene match: 13. CDR3 nucleotides: TGTGCCAGCAGTCGGGGTACTAGCGGGGCGGGAAATACGCAGTATTTT. It yields the protein CASSRGTSGAGNTQYF.

Relative to its sample, this clonotype is medium-sized. V usage is TRBV30 and J usage is TRBJ2-7; tentative D call: TRBD2 (7 bases). CDR1 is GTSNPN, CDR2 SVGIG, per germline (reference sequence). The ends were cut back, 2 bases at V and 2 bases at J, with 13 bases in the middle. This CDR3 region has 14 residues. CDR3 amino acids: CAWSFPGGTYEQYF. For the CDR3, the DNA is TGTGCCTGGAGTTTCCCGGGGGGCACCTACGAGCAGTACTTC.

This clonotype was found a few times. The chain links TRBV25-1 to TRBJ1-6; D is unresolved. The CDR3 totals 14 residues. V lost 1 base and J 10 bases, leaving 11 bases between the germline ends. Germline lookup yields CDR1 MGHDK and CDR2 SYGVNS. The CDR3 nucleotides read TGTGCCAGCAGTGAATTTCCCCCACCCTCACCCCTCCACTTT. As protein: CASSEFPPPSPLHF. Full variable domain (rest looked up from reference TRBV25-1 and TRBJ1-6): EADIYQTPRYLVIGTGKKITLECSQTMGHDKMYWYQQDPGMELHLIHYSYGVNSTEKGDLSSESTVSRIRTEHFPLTLESARPSHTSQYLCASSEFPPPSPLHFGNGTRLTVT.

This clonotype was observed a handful of times. The rearrangement uses TRBV11-3 and TRBJ2-3; the match to TRBD2 covers 11 bases. Germline V gene lookup returns CDR1 SGHNT and CDR2 YENEEA. Trimming took 1 base from V and 4 from J; bases not matched to a gene: 7. The CDR3 is 17 residues long. CDR3 sequence: CASSLGVGLAEADTQYF. CDR3 nucleotides: TGTGCCAGCAGCTTAGGCGTGGGACTAGCGGAAGCAGATACGCAGTATTTT.

This clonotype was recorded at least ten times. The rearrangement uses TRBV29-1 and TRBJ2-7; 11 bases agree with TRBD2. This CDR3 contains 13 residues. The junction had 4 bases not matched to a gene; V was cut back by 6 bases and J by 3 bases. Germline CDR1 and CDR2: SQVTM and ANQGSEA. The DNA of the CDR3 is TGCAGCGTCCGACTAGCGGGGAGCTACGAGCAGTACTTC. It is translated as CSVRLAGSYEQYF.

This clonotype was counted between two and nine times. The V and J genes are TRBV7-6 and TRBJ2-5; D unclear. Trimming took 2 bases from V and 2 from J, leaving 9 bases between them. The CDR3 is made up of 14 amino acids. Germline loops: CDR1 SGHVS, CDR2 FNYEAQ. The CDR3 sequence: CASSLTRRQETQYF. CDR3 coding DNA: TGTGCCAGCAGCTTAACCAGACGGCAAGAGACCCAGTACTTC.

CDR3 in amino acids: CATSKGGGNNEQFF. The CDR3 coding sequence is TGTGCCACAAGCAAGGGAGGGGGTAACAATGAGCAGTTCTTC. The chain recombines TRBV7-9 with TRBJ2-1; maybe TRBD2 (7 bases). The V gene's germline CDR1 is SEHNR and CDR2 FQNEAQ (reference sequence). V lost 10 bases and J 5 bases, leaving 18 bases between the germline ends. The CDR3 is made up of 14 amino acids.

This sequence joins TRBV7-9 and TRBJ2-3, with no clear D. Germline V CDR1 and CDR2: SEHNR, FQNEAQ (reference sequence). The CDR3 runs to 15 residues. Trimming cost V 6 bases and J 5 bases, with 18 bases left between them. CDR3 protein: CASSSHSAGKDTQYF. The CDR3 coding sequence is TGTGCCAGCAGTTCTCACAGCGCAGGAAAAGATACGCAGTATTTT.

This clonotype was picked up a small number of times. CDR3: CSARVSGTSPSTDTQYF. The DNA of the CDR3 is TGCAGTGCTAGAGTCTCCGGGACTAGCCCTAGCACAGATACGCAGTATTTT. The chain employs TRBV20-1 and TRBJ2-3, with 9 bases fitting TRBD2. Trimming took 1 base from V and 0 from J; bases not matched to a gene: 8. The CDR3 consists of 17 residues. The V gene's germline CDR1 is DFQATT and CDR2 SNEGSKA (reference sequence).

This chain joins TRBV12-3 or TRBV12-4 and TRBJ2-1; 9 bases match TRBD2. This CDR3 is 16 amino acids long. The J segment lost 4 bases and the V segment lost 6 bases, leaving 10 bases of the junction unmatched. Here the CDR3 reads CASSPRGGGLYNEQFF. In DNA, the CDR3 is TGTGCCAGCAGCCCTCGCGGGGGGGGCCTTTACAATGAGCAGTTCTTC.

The chain employs TRBV7-8 and TRBJ2-3, with 8 bases lining up with TRBD2. The CDR3 contains 14 residues. The germline V gene has CDR1 SGHVS and CDR2 FQNEAQ. V shed 3 bases and J 6 bases; nucleotides not matched to a gene: 5. The DNA of the CDR3 is TGTGCCAGCAGCTTCCTAAGCGGGGGTGATACGCAGTATTTT. Protein: CASSFLSGGDTQYF.

The J gene is TRBJ2-7, the V gene TRBV29-1; 7 bases agree with TRBD2. CDR3 size: 13 residues. V lost 4 bases, J lost 3 bases, and 6 bases stayed unmatched. Germline lookup yields CDR1 SQVTM and CDR2 ANQGSEA. The CDR3 DNA sequence: TGCAGCGTTGTGAAGCGGGGTGTCTACGAGCAGTACTTC. As protein: CSVVKRGVYEQYF.

The V and J genes are TRBV2 and TRBJ2-1; the D is unclear. V was clipped by 8 bases and J by 4 bases, with 15 bases between them. Per the germline V gene, CDR1 is SNHLY and CDR2 is FYNNEI. The CDR3 consists of 14 residues. Here the CDR3 reads CASGPEVGYNEQFF. Here the CDR3 DNA reads TGTGCCAGCGGACCAGAGGTGGGGTACAATGAGCAGTTCTTC.

This clonotype occurred a few times. The junction and the germline gene differ at one end; a read error may be behind it. The J gene is TRBJ2-5, the V gene TRBV7-7, with D perhaps matching TRBD2 (5 bases). Per the germline V gene, CDR1 is SSHAT and CDR2 is FNYEAQ (reference sequence). The CDR3 is made up of 14 amino acids. Written as DNA, the CDR3 is TGTGCTAGCAGCTTAGATAGGGAGCTGGAGACCCAGTACTTC. This translates into CASSLDRELETQYF.

This clonotype was observed at least ten times. The V gene is TRBV6-6, the J gene TRBJ2-7; D is perhaps TRBD2 (6 bases). There are 15 residues in the CDR3. Trimming cost V 5 bases and J 3 bases, with 17 bases left between them. Germline CDR1 MNHNY, CDR2 SVGAGI (reference sequence). In DNA, the CDR3 is TGTGCCAGCAGTACCGCCCCCGGGAGAGGCTACGAGCAGTACTTC. Translated: CASSTAPGRGYEQYF.

This clonotype was detected a few times. This rearrangement joins TRBV20-1 to TRBJ2-7; D gene ambiguous. The CDR3 is 12 amino acids. CDR1 and CDR2 from the germline V gene are DFQATT and SNEGSKA (reference sequence). V gave up 0 bases and J gave up 3 bases, with 6 bases separating them. CDR3 DNA: TGCAGTGCTAGAGATCAGAGCTACGAGCAGTACTTC. It codes for CSARDQSYEQYF.

This clonotype appeared a few times. The V and J genes are TRBV14 and TRBJ2-2; D not resolved. The CDR3 totals 12 residues. The ends were cut back, 4 bases at V and 6 bases at J, with 6 bases in the middle. Per germline, CDR1 SGHDN and CDR2 FVKESK. CDR3: CASSLSPGELFF. CDR3 in DNA: TGTGCCAGCAGCCTGAGTCCCGGGGAGCTGTTTTTT.

The DNA for the CDR3 is TGTGCCAGCAGCGTGACTAGCGAGGATACAGATACGCAGTATTTT. Translation gives CASSVTSEDTDTQYF. The J gene is TRBJ2-3, the V gene TRBV12-3 or TRBV12-4, with TRBD2 matching over 8 bases. Losses at the gene ends were 6 bases for V and 3 bases for J; bases not matched to a gene: 8. The CDR3 runs 15 residues.

This clonotype came up a few times. The genes are TRBV11-3 and TRBJ2-7; the D gene is possibly TRBD2 (6 bases). V lost 4 bases to trimming and J lost 2 bases, with 12 bases between them. CDR3 length equals 14 residues. Germline loops: CDR1 SGHNT, CDR2 YENEEA. CDR3 coding DNA: TGTGCCAGCAGCTCGAGGGACTTACCCTACGAGCAGTACTTC. Translating it yields CASSSRDLPYEQYF.

This chain links TRBV7-9 with TRBJ2-5; possible D gene TRBD1, 5 bases. The V gene's germline CDR1 is SEHNR and CDR2 FQNEAQ (reference sequence). There are 14 residues in the CDR3. The V and J ends lost 2 bases and 4 bases respectively, with 11 bases between them. For the CDR3, the DNA is TGTGCCAGCAGCTTAAGGCAGGGTGGAGAGACCCAGTACTTC. Encoded protein: CASSLRQGGETQYF.

The V gene is TRBV7-8, the J gene TRBJ2-7; possible D gene TRBD1, 6 bases. The CDR3 sequence is 14 residues long. From germline, CDR1 is SGHVS and CDR2 FQNEAQ. V gave up 5 bases and J gave up 2 bases, with 13 bases separating them. The chain's CDR3 is CASSLPDSPYEQYF. CDR3 DNA: TGTGCCAGCAGCCTCCCGGACAGTCCCTACGAGCAGTACTTC.